Below, 6 T cell receptor beta chains from the same sample are listed, as sequenced in a study of blood T cells in healthy people across ages. It was with a sample-barcoded 5' primer and a J-beta primer mix that a second PCR of about 6 to 11 cycles was run. TCRdb fed the 5' RACE reads into MiXCR, producing one record per CDR3 protein. This sample has about 770,000 distinct CDR3 sequences, with approximately 48% found just once. The sample was blood. The source is a man aged 60 to 75 in good health.

The CDR3 bases are TGTGCCAGCATGGCAGCTTCTAACTATGGCTACACCTTC. Protein sequence: CASMAASNYGYTF. This rearrangement joins TRBV6-5 to TRBJ1-2; D call uncertain. CDR1 MNHEY and CDR2 SVGAGI come from the germline V gene. The ends were cut back, 7 bases at V and 0 bases at J, with 9 bases in the middle. The length of the CDR3 is 13 residues.

This clonotype was seen more than once but under ten times. The gene calls are TRBV10-3 and TRBJ2-3; TRBD2 aligns across 11 bases. This CDR3 has 16 amino acids. Germline trimming cut 6 bases from V and 2 bases from J; bases unmatched to any gene: 7. Germline V CDR1 and CDR2: ENHRY, SYGVKD. For the CDR3, the DNA is TGTGCCATCAGAGGGTCTAGCGGGGGGACCACAGATACGCAGTATTTT. The encoded protein is CAIRGSSGGTTDTQYF.

In its sample, this clonotype was seen a few times. The CDR3 spells CSAFRDSPLHF. The CDR3 DNA is TGCAGTGCCTTCCGGGATTCACCCCTCCACTTT. The V and J genes are TRBV20-1 and TRBJ1-6, with D unresolved. CDR3 length equals 11 residues. V dropped 6 bases and J dropped 8 bases, with 8 bases sitting between them. In germline, CDR1 is DFQATT, CDR2 SNEGSKA (reference sequence).

A few counts support this clonotype. The chain is built from TRBV5-1 and TRBJ2-3; D is uncertain. V was pared by 4 bases and J by 1 base, with 10 bases between. This CDR3 is 14 amino acids long. Germline V gives CDR1 SGHRS, CDR2 YFSETQ. The CDR3 DNA follows: TGCGCCAGCAGCGACTCGGCTGGCACAGATACGCAGTATTTT. Translated, it gives CASSDSAGTDTQYF.

A few counts support this clonotype. This chain links TRBV14 with TRBJ2-5; 8 bases are a match to TRBD1. CDR1 and CDR2 (germline): SGHDN, FVKESK. With V trimmed by 5 bases and J by 9 bases, 11 bases remained unmatched. The CDR3 totals 14 residues. DNA of the CDR3: TGTGCCAGCAGCTCCAGCCAGGGGGCTTGGGCCCAGTACTTC. Translation gives CASSSSQGAWAQYF.

CDR3 nucleotide sequence: TGCAGTGCTGGGACTAGCGGGTTTCTCCAAGAGACCCAGTACTTC. Amino acid sequence: CSAGTSGFLQETQYF. The chain links TRBV20-1 to TRBJ2-5, with 12 bases fitting TRBD2. Germline V lookup: CDR1 DFQATT, CDR2 SNEGSKA (reference sequence). This CDR3 has 15 residues. After removal of 5 bases from V and 1 base from J, the junction contained 5 bases not matched to a gene.